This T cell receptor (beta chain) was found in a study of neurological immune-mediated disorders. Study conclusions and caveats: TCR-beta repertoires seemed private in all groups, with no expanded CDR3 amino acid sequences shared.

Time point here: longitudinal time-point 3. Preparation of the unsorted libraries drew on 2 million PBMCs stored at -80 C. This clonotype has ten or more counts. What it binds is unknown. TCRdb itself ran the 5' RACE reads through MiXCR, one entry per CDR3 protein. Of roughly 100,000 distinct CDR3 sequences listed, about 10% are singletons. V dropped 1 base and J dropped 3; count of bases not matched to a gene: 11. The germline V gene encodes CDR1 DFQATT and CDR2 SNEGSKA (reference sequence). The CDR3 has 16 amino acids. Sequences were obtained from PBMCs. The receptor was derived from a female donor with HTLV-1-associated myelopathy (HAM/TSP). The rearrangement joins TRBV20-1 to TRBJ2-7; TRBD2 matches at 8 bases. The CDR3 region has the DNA TGCAGTGCTAGAGCCCCGAAGACTAGCGAGGACTACGAGCAGTACTTC. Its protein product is CSARAPKTSEDYEQYF.